Listed below are T cell receptor beta chains from one sample, sequenced in a study of early T cells in non-severe SARS-CoV-2 infection. TCRdb re-called the 5' RACE reads with MiXCR, one entry per CDR3 protein. The sample consists of 75,000 or so distinct CDR3 sequences, approximately 10% of them appearing once. Specimen: whole blood, collected at baseline. These receptors originate from an adult who was a healthcare worker with PCR-confirmed SARS-CoV-2 infection or an uninfected control (not recorded which). The CDR3 runs from the conserved cysteine through the conserved F or W.

V gene: TRBV7-2; CDR3 protein: CASTEQATNTGELFF
V gene: TRBV24-1; CDR3 protein: CATAGGTEAFF
V gene: TRBV4-2; CDR3 protein: CASSPQGTSGGDEQFF
V gene: TRBV2; CDR3 protein: CARGSTYNEQFF
V gene: TRBV4-3; CDR3 protein: CASSRDGNTDTQYF
V gene: TRBV7-2; CDR3 protein: CASSSGSSYEQYF
V gene: TRBV10-3; CDR3 protein: CATPTRTGELFF
V gene: TRBV5-8; CDR3 protein: CASSLASGGLTDTQYF
V gene: TRBV3-1; CDR3 protein: CASSQFLTGAVTGELFF
V gene: TRBV9; CDR3 protein: CASSENRGYNGQFF
V gene: TRBV20-1; CDR3 protein: CSASRAGTNSPLHF